This is a list of T cell receptor beta chains from one sample in a study of CXCR3-negative and CXCR3-positive naive CD8 T cells. TCRdb re-called the 5' RACE reads; one entry per CDR3 protein, DNA not given. The sample data list 100,000 to 150,000 distinct CDR3 sequences. What was sequenced was naive CXCR3- CD8+ T cells from blood. All receptors come from a human donor in good health. Some clones in this sample may be carry-over from other donors' samples. CDR3s include the opening cysteine and the closing phenylalanine or tryptophan. Fields, in order: V gene, J gene, CDR3 length, CDR3 protein.

v_call: TRBV9
j_call: TRBJ2-1
cdr3_length: 15
cdr3_aa: CASSLGERDYNEQFF

v_call: TRBV4-1
j_call: TRBJ2-1
cdr3_length: 16
cdr3_aa: CASSPPAGFSYNEQFF

v_call: TRBV7-6
j_call: TRBJ2-7
cdr3_length: 15
cdr3_aa: CASSPGTGFPYEQYF

v_call: TRBV20-1
j_call: TRBJ2-1
cdr3_length: 13
cdr3_aa: CSARVQVNNEQFF

v_call: TRBV2
j_call: TRBJ2-1
cdr3_length: 13
cdr3_aa: CATAGDSYNEQFF

v_call: TRBV6-2/TRBV6-3
j_call: TRBJ2-1
cdr3_length: 16
cdr3_aa: CASSYGTSGGAVEQFF

v_call: TRBV5-1
j_call: TRBJ2-5
cdr3_length: 13
cdr3_aa: CASSLTDQETQYF

v_call: TRBV29-1
j_call: TRBJ2-3
cdr3_length: 13
cdr3_aa: CSVDGLAGGTQYF

v_call: TRBV29-1
j_call: TRBJ2-2
cdr3_length: 14
cdr3_aa: CSVDETGNTGELFF

v_call: TRBV7-2
j_call: TRBJ2-7
cdr3_length: 14
cdr3_aa: CASSTGQGAYEQYF